The 21 T cell receptor beta chains listed next were all sequenced from one sample in a study of cytomegalovirus exposure and HLA in healthy donors. Use of 60 Vbeta and 13 Jbeta primers characterized the PCR. The assay was immunoSEQ multiplex PCR, and TCRdb's table has in-frame clones only and misses some. This sample has 200,000 to 250,000 clones; approximately 68% occur once, and the top ten carry roughly 2%. Material: PBMCs. The receptors originated from a young woman in good health and CMV-seronegative.

Note on this clone: The sample holds other DNA sequences that translate to the same CDR3. The V and J genes are TRBV27 and TRBJ1-1, with 8 positions matching TRBD1. The CDR3 extends over 15 amino acids. After removal of 3 bases from V and 0 bases from J, the junction contained 3 bases not matched to a gene. Germline V gene sequence: CDR1 MNHEY, CDR2 SMNVEV (reference sequence). The CDR3 sequence is CASSFGTGMNTEAFF. The CDR3 DNA reads as TGTGCCAGCAGTTTTGGGACAGGTATGAACACTGAAGCTTTCTTT.

The chain employs TRBV19 and TRBJ2-1; possibly TRBD2 for D (5 bases). Trimming removed 4 bases from V and 6 bases from J, with 10 bases in between. Germline V gives CDR1 LNHDA, CDR2 SQIVND (reference sequence). The CDR3 extends over 13 amino acids. The CDR3 DNA is TGTGCCAGTAGTACCGCTGAGGGCAATGAGCAGTTCTTC. The encoded protein is CASSTAEGNEQFF.

The rearrangement uses TRBV7-2 and TRBJ2-7, with D possibly TRBD1 on 7 matching bases. The V gene lost 0 bases and the J gene lost 5 bases, with 14 bases spanning the gap. The CDR3 sequence is 15 residues long. The germline V gene has CDR1 SGHTA and CDR2 FQGNSA. CDR3 DNA sequence: TGTGCCAGCAGCTTAGCCAGGGGGGTATTCAACGAGCAGTACTTC. Amino acid sequence: CASSLARGVFNEQYF.

This clone was seen just once. The chain joins TRBV2 to TRBJ1-2; tentatively, D is TRBD1 (6 bases). V was pared by 6 bases and J by 5 bases, with 13 bases between. Germline lookup yields CDR1 SNHLY and CDR2 FYNNEI. The CDR3 contains 13 residues. The CDR3 sequence is CASSRQGSYGYTF. DNA of the CDR3: TGTGCCAGCAGCCGCCAGGGGTCATATGGCTACACCTTC.

The chain employs TRBV27 and TRBJ1-1; no definite D call. This CDR3 spans 15 amino acids. In germline, CDR1 is MNHEY, CDR2 SMNVEV (reference sequence). V was pared by 2 bases and J by 0 bases, with 10 bases between. The DNA of the CDR3 is TGTGCCAGCAGTTTAAAAGCATTCATGAACACTGAAGCTTTCTTT. Its protein is CASSLKAFMNTEAFF.

V gene TRBV29-1 combines with J gene TRBJ2-6; D not resolved. Germline values: CDR1 SQVTM, CDR2 ANQGSEA. This CDR3 is built from 13 residues. The V end was cut by 3 bases, the J end by 2 bases, with 5 bases between. The CDR3 DNA reads as TGCAGCGTTGATTTTACTGGGGCCAACGTCCTGACTTTC. Translating it yields CSVDFTGANVLTF.

This clone appeared a few times. The V call is TRBV27, the J call TRBJ1-1, with D perhaps matching TRBD1 (6 bases). Germline assignment: CDR1 MNHEY and CDR2 SMNVEV (reference sequence). The CDR3 totals 12 residues. With 3 bases removed from V and 5 bases from J, the gap between germline ends came to 7 bases. Here the CDR3 reads CASSFQGTEAFF. The DNA of the CDR3 is TGTGCCAGCAGTTTCCAGGGGACTGAAGCTTTCTTT.

V and J are TRBV10-3 and TRBJ2-1; 10 nucleotides agree with TRBD1. The CDR3 totals 12 residues. CDR1 and CDR2 (germline): ENHRY, SYGVKD. V lost 10 bases, J lost 9 bases, and 6 bases stayed unmatched. The DNA for the CDR3 is TGTGCCACCCTCGGGACAGGGGTTGAGCAGTTCTTC. It yields the protein CATLGTGVEQFF.

The J gene is TRBJ2-5, the V gene TRBV7-3; 8 nucleotides align to TRBD2. Trimming at V came to 5 bases and at J to 5 bases, leaving 10 bases not matched to a gene. The CDR3 runs to 15 residues. CDR1 is SGHTA, CDR2 FQGTGA, per germline. CDR3 nucleotides: TGTGCCAGCAGCCCCGCGGGGGGCGCTCGGGAGACCCAGTACTTC. Protein sequence: CASSPAGGARETQYF.

Written as DNA, the CDR3 is TGTGCCAGCAGCGTAGGTGGACAGGGTGGCGAGCAGTACTTC. Amino acids: CASSVGGQGGEQYF. This chain links TRBV9 with TRBJ2-5; 8 positions match TRBD1. The end of the DNA is better explained by TRBJ2-7, so the J call may be wrong. The CDR3 is 14 amino acids. Germline CDR1 and CDR2: SGDLS and YYNGEE.

V and J are TRBV11-2 and TRBJ2-7; no reliable D call. Germline V gene lookup returns CDR1 SGHAT and CDR2 FQNNGV. The length of the CDR3 is 13 residues. Trimming left V 1 base short and J 3 bases short, with 7 bases between. CDR3 amino acids: CASSLALVYEQYF. The CDR3 nucleotides are TGTGCCAGCAGCTTAGCTCTAGTCTACGAGCAGTACTTC.

The chain links TRBV5-6 to TRBJ1-2; TRBD1 is a possible D gene (6 bases). Trimming took 2 bases from V and 4 from J, leaving 21 bases between them. CDR1 SGHDT and CDR2 YYEEEE come from the germline V gene. The length of the CDR3 is 17 residues. The CDR3 spells CASSFKLGQSLIYGYTF. The CDR3 bases are TGTGCCAGCAGCTTCAAACTTGGACAGTCGCTTATCTATGGCTACACCTTC.

This chain connects TRBV15 to TRBJ2-3; 12 bases map to TRBD2. V trimming: 5 bases; J trimming: 5 bases; junction bases outside the gene matches: 2. Germline assignment: CDR1 LNHNV and CDR2 YYDKDF (reference sequence). CDR3 length equals 14 residues. The CDR3 sequence: CATSSLAGGDTQYF. The CDR3 DNA follows: TGTGCCACCAGCTCACTAGCGGGGGGAGATACGCAGTATTTT.

The rearrangement joins TRBV7-9 to TRBJ2-7, with D tentatively TRBD2 (6 bases). Trimming shortened V by 3 bases and J by 0 bases, and 21 bases separated the two germline ends. Germline V lookup: CDR1 SEHNR, CDR2 FQNEAQ (reference sequence). This CDR3 has 18 amino acids. CDR3 sequence: CASSFPPEAGRISYEQYF. The CDR3 DNA follows: TGTGCCAGCAGCTTCCCCCCGGAAGCGGGCCGGATCTCCTACGAGCAGTACTTC.

The V and J genes are TRBV20-1 and TRBJ2-7, with D perhaps TRBD1 (5 bases). Trimming removed 6 bases at V and 3 bases at J, with 9 bases between. The CDR3 totals 11 residues. Germline-derived CDR1 and CDR2 are DFQATT and SNEGSKA (reference sequence). The CDR3 DNA reads TGCAGTGCCCAGACAGACTACGAGCAGTACTTC. The encoded protein is CSAQTDYEQYF.

This sequence joins TRBV23-1 and TRBJ2-3; D is perhaps TRBD1 (6 bases). TRBV23-1 is an ORF, and what it does is uncertain. V lost 3 bases to trimming and J lost 11 bases, with 27 bases between them. This CDR3 is 17 amino acids long. This CDR3 is CASSQETTGQGVMWQYF. In nucleotides, the CDR3 is TGCGCCAGCAGTCAGGAGACCACGGGACAAGGTGTAATGTGGCAGTATTTT.

The rearrangement uses TRBV28 and TRBJ2-1; weak D call: TRBD1 (5 bases). V was shortened by 1 base and J by 15 bases, with 19 bases between the two germline ends. CDR1 MDHEN and CDR2 SYDVKM come from the germline V gene. The CDR3 totals 14 residues. The CDR3 is CASSLSPGAPPAFF. The CDR3 DNA reads as TGTGCCAGCAGTTTATCCCCTGGGGCCCCACCCGCGTTCTTC.

V and J are TRBV6-1 and TRBJ1-1, with unresolved D. The germline V and J ends were trimmed by 10 bases and 4 bases, with 16 bases remaining between them. This CDR3 is 13 amino acids long. Germline CDR1 MNHNS, CDR2 SASEGT. The CDR3 sequence is CAIKEERGTEAFF. CDR3 DNA: TGTGCCATCAAGGAGGAGCGGGGCACTGAAGCTTTCTTT.

V and J are TRBV7-2 and TRBJ1-2; 11 bases match TRBD1. CDR1 SGHTA and CDR2 FQGNSA come from the germline V gene. The CDR3 totals 19 residues. The V gene end was trimmed by 0 bases and the J gene end by 4 bases; junction bases not matched to a gene: 13. The CDR3 region is CASSLASRDRGKMVYGYTF. CDR3 sequence (DNA): TGTGCCAGCAGCTTAGCGTCCCGGGACAGGGGGAAGATGGTCTATGGCTACACCTTC.

The rearrangement joins TRBV5-1 to TRBJ2-1; 7 nucleotides align to TRBD2. The V gene's germline CDR1 is SGHRS and CDR2 YFSETQ. Trimming at V came to 0 bases and at J to 4 bases, leaving 1 base not matched to a gene. The CDR3 consists of 14 residues. CDR3: CASSLDGRYNEQFF. The CDR3 DNA is TGCGCCAGCAGCTTGGACGGGAGGTACAATGAGCAGTTCTTC.

This clone turned up a few times. The same CDR3 is also encoded by other DNA sequences in this sample. The genes are TRBV4-1 and TRBJ2-7; D perhaps matches TRBD1 (5 bases). The germline gives CDR1 MGHRA, CDR2 YSYEKL. The CDR3 extends over 13 amino acids. Trimming took 0 bases from V and 3 from J, leaving 6 bases between them. Here the CDR3 DNA reads TGCGCCAGCAGCCAAGACGACAGCTACGAGCAGTACTTC. This sequence encodes CASSQDDSYEQYF.